This TCR beta chain was recorded in a study of T-cell reconstitution after alpha-beta-depleted transplantation in children. This clonotype was picked up a small number of times. Unique molecular identifiers tagged the TCRbeta library. One entry per CDR3 protein results from TCRdb running MiXCR on the PCR reads. The repertoire includes about 110,000 distinct CDR3 sequences, 5.5% to 6.5% of them detected once, and about 23% sits in the top ten. The CDR3 totals 16 residues. Trimming shortened V by 4 bases and J by 3 bases, and 15 bases separated the two germline ends. Germline loops: CDR1 LGHDT, CDR2 YNNKEL (reference sequence).

The chain employs TRBV3-1 and TRBJ2-2; TRBD2 is a possible D gene (5 bases). Sequenced material: PBMCs, mostly from graft donor cells, taken 360 days after TCRalphabeta/CD19-depleted stem cell transplant. The receptor was derived from a male patient aged 2 to 10 who had a stem cell transplant for acute lymphoblastic leukemia, so the T cells may come from the graft donor. CDR3 amino acids: CASSLETGSDTGELFF. The CDR3 nucleotides read TGTGCCAGCAGCCTTGAAACGGGGTCGGACACCGGGGAGCTGTTTTTT.